These T cell receptor beta chains were read from a single sample in a study of OX40 agonist ivuxolimab in advanced cancers. Method: immunoSEQ multiplex PCR; TCRdb's copy keeps in-frame clones and lacks some. The sample carries 60,000 to 95,000 clones, approximately 85% recorded once. The sequenced sample was CD4+ or CD8+ T cells sorted from blood, obtained in a trial of the OX40 agonist ivuxolimab. All receptors derive from an adult with an advanced solid tumor such as melanoma, head and neck, liver or kidney cancer. Each CDR3 is given with its conserved first and last residue.

CDR3	V	length	J
CATYPLGAGAREQYF	TRBV28	15	TRBJ2-7
CASSMRVSTGELFF	TRBV5-1	14	TRBJ2-2
CASSTQGATNEKLFF	TRBV19	15	TRBJ1-4
CATSSGVGYNEQFF	TRBV15	14	TRBJ2-1
CASSSTPGRDRIYEQYF	TRBV7-9	17	TRBJ2-7
CASSLSPTGDIQYF	TRBV7-9	14	TRBJ2-4
CASWAPNVGTQYF	TRBV6-5	13	TRBJ2-3
CASSLGAGSYNEQFF	TRBV7-9	15	TRBJ2-1
CASSIGNPPRRDQPQHF	TRBV19	17	TRBJ1-5
CASSALQGSNTGELFF	TRBV5-4	16	TRBJ2-2
CATSRAASGNYEQYF	TRBV15	15	TRBJ2-7
CASSLGAGLAGEQYF	TRBV7-9	15	TRBJ2-7
CASSLSSETQYF	TRBV7-9	12	TRBJ2-5
CASSPSRDRVGEQFF	TRBV6-6	15	TRBJ2-1
CASRIPGTGRRKNIQYF	TRBV28	17	TRBJ2-4
CASSLESFRGYTF	TRBV7-9	13	TRBJ1-2
CASSLKEGTTGELFF	TRBV5-6	15	TRBJ2-2
CATSRDVGGTEAFF	TRBV15	14	TRBJ1-1
CASSQDLSGGYSYEQYF	TRBV7-2	17	TRBJ2-7
CASSWKAGDGDTQYF	TRBV19	15	TRBJ2-3
CASSTYKNTGELFF	TRBV7-9	14	TRBJ2-2
CASSHWGQTNTEAFF	TRBV14	15	TRBJ1-1
CASSLSRNTEAFF	TRBV13	13	TRBJ1-1
CASSWAAGIGYTF	TRBV27	13	TRBJ1-2
CASSEYRGRSGANVLTF	TRBV2	17	TRBJ2-6
CASSSGTGGAETQYF	TRBV27	15	TRBJ2-5
CASSLAQGAVNEQFF	TRBV5-1	15	TRBJ2-1
CASSFDAGSVNTEAFF	TRBV18	16	TRBJ1-1
CASRPFARRDENTEAFF	TRBV5-1	17	TRBJ1-1
CASSPPSVETQYF	TRBV7-2	13	TRBJ2-5